These 7 T cell receptor beta chains were sequenced from one sample in a study of blood T cell repertoires in COVID-19 (TCRdb year 2020). The library was built by means of the immunoSEQ multiplex PCR assay. Held by TCRdb, this immuneACCESS table contains in-frame sequences only and omits some clones. Under half of the omission traces to an unresolved V gene where checked; the cause of the rest is unknown. The sample records some 46,000 clones, around 87% of which are singletons. Together, the top ten hold over 4% of the sample. The sample was peripheral blood. All receptors derive from a human donor in a cohort sampled during active COVID-19.

This clone was detected a few times. The chain carries TRBV4-1 and TRBJ2-3; TRBD2 is a possible D gene (6 bases). The CDR3 covers 14 residues. V was cut by 0 bases and J by 14 bases, with 18 bases left in between. CDR1 MGHRA and CDR2 YSYEKL come from the germline V gene. This chain's CDR3 is CASSQDPNREYRYF. The CDR3 nucleotides are TGCGCCAGCAGCCAAGATCCCAACCGGGAGTACCGGTATTTT.

The rearrangement uses TRBV7-2 and TRBJ2-5, with D maybe TRBD2 (6 bases). V dropped 0 bases and J dropped 7 bases, with 15 bases sitting between them. CDR3 size: 15 residues. Germline V gives CDR1 SGHTA, CDR2 FQGNSA. This chain's CDR3 is CASSLAGGAGGTQYF. The CDR3 DNA sequence: TGTGCCAGCAGCTTAGCCGGCGGAGCCGGGGGGACCCAGTACTTC.

This clone is a singleton in its sample. The chain joins TRBV4-1 to TRBJ2-2; the D gene is possibly TRBD2 (5 bases). The CDR3 spans 14 residues. The germline V gene encodes CDR1 MGHRA and CDR2 YSYEKL. Trimming took off 2 bases at V and 7 bases at J, with 11 bases between the two ends. The CDR3 DNA is TGCGCCAGCAGCCAACACGAGGGAGACGGGGAGCTGTTTTTT. This encodes CASSQHEGDGELFF.

This clone showed up just a few times. V usage is TRBV6-6 and J usage is TRBJ1-2, with TRBD1 as a possible D gene (6 bases). The CDR3 runs to 15 residues. The V end was cut by 5 bases, the J end by 8 bases, with 21 bases between. The germline V gene encodes CDR1 MNHNY and CDR2 SVGAGI (reference sequence). The CDR3 region has the DNA TGTGCCAGCAGTGCCGGGGGGCACCAACTTGGCGGCTACACCTTC. Amino acid sequence: CASSAGGHQLGGYTF.

The CDR3 here is CAWSEGAGVNYEQYF. CDR3 DNA sequence: TGTGCCTGGAGTGAAGGGGCAGGGGTTAACTACGAGCAGTACTTC. The J gene is TRBJ2-7, the V gene TRBV30; TRBD1 is a possible D gene (6 bases). Trimming cost V 1 base and J 3 bases, with 16 bases left between them. This CDR3 has 15 residues. CDR1 GTSNPN and CDR2 SVGIG come from the germline V gene (reference sequence).

The chain couples TRBV7-5 to TRBJ2-7; TRBD2, the table's D call, was not compared with the DNA. TRBV7-5 is tagged as a pseudogene. The CDR3 contains 22 residues. This CDR3 is CARSLAPIDRLATDWWGYEQYF. CDR3 DNA: TGTGCCAGAAGCTTAGCCCCGATCGACCGACTAGCGACTGACTGGTGGGGCTACGAGCAGTACTTC.

This clone was found once. The chain uses TRBV11-2 and TRBJ2-2; a possible D gene is TRBD2 (5 bases). The V end was cut by 2 bases, the J end by 5 bases, with 15 bases between. The CDR3 covers 16 residues. Per the germline V gene, CDR1 is SGHAT and CDR2 is FQNNGV. CDR3 in amino acids: CASSLRSGERTGELFF. The CDR3, as DNA: TGTGCCAGCAGCTTACGAAGCGGAGAAAGGACCGGGGAGCTGTTTTTT.